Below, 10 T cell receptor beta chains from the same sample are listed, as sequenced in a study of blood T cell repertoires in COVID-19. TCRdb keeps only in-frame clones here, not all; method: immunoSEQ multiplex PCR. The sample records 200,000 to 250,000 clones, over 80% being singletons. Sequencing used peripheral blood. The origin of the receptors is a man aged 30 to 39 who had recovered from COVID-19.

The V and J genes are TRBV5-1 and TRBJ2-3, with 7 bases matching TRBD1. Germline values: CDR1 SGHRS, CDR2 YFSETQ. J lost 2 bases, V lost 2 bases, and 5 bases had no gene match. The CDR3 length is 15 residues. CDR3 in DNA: TGCGCCAGCAGCTTACTAGGGGGCGTCACAGATACGCAGTATTTT. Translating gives CASSLLGGVTDTQYF. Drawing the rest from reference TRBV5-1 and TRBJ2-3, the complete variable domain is KAGVTQTPRYLIKTRGQQVTLSCSPISGHRSVSWYQQTPGQGLQFLFEYFSETQRNKGNFPGRFSGRQFSNSRSEMNVSTLELGDSALYLCASSLLGGVTDTQYFGPGTRLTVL.

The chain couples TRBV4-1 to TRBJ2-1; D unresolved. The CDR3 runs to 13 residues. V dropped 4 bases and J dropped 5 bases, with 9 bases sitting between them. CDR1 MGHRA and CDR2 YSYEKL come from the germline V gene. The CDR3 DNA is TGCGCCAGCAGCCGACGACAAGACAATGAGCAGTTCTTC. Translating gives CASSRRQDNEQFF.

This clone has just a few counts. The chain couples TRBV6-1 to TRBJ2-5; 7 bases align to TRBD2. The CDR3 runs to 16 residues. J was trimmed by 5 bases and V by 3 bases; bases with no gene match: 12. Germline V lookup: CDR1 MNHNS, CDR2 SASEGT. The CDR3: CASSDRGVKIGETQYF. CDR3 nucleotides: TGTGCCAGCAGTGATCGGGGGGTTAAGATCGGGGAGACCCAGTACTTC.

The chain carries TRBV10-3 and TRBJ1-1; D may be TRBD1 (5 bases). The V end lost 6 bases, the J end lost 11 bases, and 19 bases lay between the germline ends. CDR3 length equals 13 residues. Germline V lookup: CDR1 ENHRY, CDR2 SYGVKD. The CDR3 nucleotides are TGTGCCATCAGAAAGGAGGGGACGGGGGAGGCTTTCTTT. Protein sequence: CAIRKEGTGEAFF.

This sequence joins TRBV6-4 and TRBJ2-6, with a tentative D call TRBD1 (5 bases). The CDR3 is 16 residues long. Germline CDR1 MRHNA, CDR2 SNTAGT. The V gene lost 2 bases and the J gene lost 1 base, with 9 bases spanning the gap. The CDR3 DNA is TGTGCCAGCAGTGACGGACAAAAATCTGGGGCCAACGTCCTGACTTTC. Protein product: CASSDGQKSGANVLTF.

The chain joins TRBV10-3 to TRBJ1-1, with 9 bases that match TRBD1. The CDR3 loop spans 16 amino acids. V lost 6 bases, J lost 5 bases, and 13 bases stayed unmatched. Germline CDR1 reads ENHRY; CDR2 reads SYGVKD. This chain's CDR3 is CAISTGGYLSGTEAFF. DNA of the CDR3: TGTGCCATCAGCACAGGGGGCTATCTTTCTGGGACTGAAGCTTTCTTT.

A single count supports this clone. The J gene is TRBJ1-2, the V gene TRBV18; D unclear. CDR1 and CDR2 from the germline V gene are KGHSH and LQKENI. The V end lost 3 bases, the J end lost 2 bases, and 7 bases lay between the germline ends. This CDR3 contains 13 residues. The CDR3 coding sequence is TGTGCCAGCTCACCTCTACGAAACTATGGCTACACCTTC. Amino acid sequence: CASSPLRNYGYTF.

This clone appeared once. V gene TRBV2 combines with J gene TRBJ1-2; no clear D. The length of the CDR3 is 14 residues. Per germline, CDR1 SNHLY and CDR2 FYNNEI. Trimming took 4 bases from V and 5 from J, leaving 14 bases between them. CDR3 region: CASSVPGAFYGYTF. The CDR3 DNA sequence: TGTGCCAGCAGTGTACCCGGTGCCTTTTATGGCTACACCTTC. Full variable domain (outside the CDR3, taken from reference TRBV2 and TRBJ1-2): EPEVTQTPSHQVTQMGQEVILRCVPISNHLYFYWYRQILGQKVEFLVSFYNNEISEKSEIFDDQFSVERPDGSNFTLKIRSTKLEDSAMYFCASSVPGAFYGYTFGSGTRLTVV.

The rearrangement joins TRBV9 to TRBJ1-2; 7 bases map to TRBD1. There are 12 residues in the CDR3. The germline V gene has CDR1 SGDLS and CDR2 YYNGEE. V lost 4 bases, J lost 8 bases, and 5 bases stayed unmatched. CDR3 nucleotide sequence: TGTGCCAGCAGCATCCAGGGGGGAGGCTACACCTTC. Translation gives CASSIQGGGYTF.

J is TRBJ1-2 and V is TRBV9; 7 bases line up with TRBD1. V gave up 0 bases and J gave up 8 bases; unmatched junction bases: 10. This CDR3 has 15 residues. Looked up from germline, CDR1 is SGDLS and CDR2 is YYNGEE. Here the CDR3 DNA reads TGTGCCAGCAGCGTAGGATCAGAGGGGGCGGAAGGCTACACCTTC. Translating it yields CASSVGSEGAEGYTF.